This is a list of T cell receptor beta chains from one sample in a study of blood T cells in healthy people across ages. TCRdb reprocessed the 5' RACE reads via MiXCR and lists one record per CDR3 protein. The sample comprises more than 1,000,000 distinct CDR3 sequences, about 23% of which are singletons, and less than 0.75% rests with the top ten. These same data were also listed under a study on T cells of mothers and their children.

Sequencing used blood. Source of these receptors: a girl aged 2 to 9 in good health. Both conserved end residues are part of each CDR3. D genes are given only for firm matches. Clone size appears in some rows only: once, few, many, or a class for an expanded clone.

CDR3aa: CASSPGSQPSTDTQYF; CDR3nt: TGCGCCAGCAGCCCGGGCAGCCAACCTAGCACAGATACGCAGTATTTT; v_gene: TRBV4-3; abundance: few; d_gene: -; j_gene: TRBJ2-3
CDR3aa: CASSARASGVSYNEQFF; CDR3nt: TGTGCCAGCAGTGCCAGGGCTAGCGGGGTCTCCTACAATGAGCAGTTCTTC; v_gene: TRBV27; abundance: -; d_gene: TRBD2; j_gene: TRBJ2-1
CDR3aa: CASSLGVMTDTQYF; CDR3nt: TGTGCCAGCAGCTTAGGGGTTATGACAGATACGCAGTATTTT; v_gene: TRBV7-3; abundance: -; d_gene: -; j_gene: TRBJ2-3
CDR3aa: CASSSHLGSQETQYF; CDR3nt: TGTGCCAGCAGCTCGCACCTGGGTTCACAGGAGACCCAGTACTTC; v_gene: TRBV11-2; abundance: -; d_gene: -; j_gene: TRBJ2-5
CDR3aa: CASSSAWDLGPQHF; CDR3nt: TGTGCCAGCAGCTCAGCCTGGGACTTGGGGCCCCAGCATTTT; v_gene: TRBV7-2; abundance: -; d_gene: -; j_gene: TRBJ1-5
CDR3aa: CASSLVDRDDWIGYTF; CDR3nt: TGTGCCAGCAGCTTGGTGGACAGGGATGATTGGATCGGCTACACCTTC; v_gene: TRBV5-6; abundance: -; d_gene: TRBD1; j_gene: TRBJ1-2
CDR3aa: CSGGRLVSYNEQFF; CDR3nt: TGCAGCGGCGGCCGACTCGTATCCTACAATGAGCAGTTCTTC; v_gene: TRBV20-1; abundance: few; d_gene: -; j_gene: TRBJ2-1
CDR3aa: CASSRDTGQGSYEQYF; CDR3nt: TGCGCCAGCAGTCGAGACACGGGACAGGGCTCCTACGAGCAGTACTTC; v_gene: TRBV23-1; abundance: -; d_gene: TRBD1; j_gene: TRBJ2-7
CDR3aa: CASSDAGGSADTQYF; CDR3nt: TGCGCCAGCAGCGACGCGGGGGGGTCGGCAGATACGCAGTATTTT; v_gene: TRBV4-3; abundance: -; d_gene: TRBD2; j_gene: TRBJ2-3
CDR3aa: CSVEGTSGRDYEQYF; CDR3nt: TGCAGCGTTGAGGGGACTAGCGGGAGGGACTACGAGCAGTACTTC; v_gene: TRBV29-1; abundance: -; d_gene: TRBD2; j_gene: TRBJ2-7
CDR3aa: CASSFTGAREEEQFF; CDR3nt: TGTGCCAGCAGTTTTACGGGCGCTAGGGAGGAGGAGCAGTTCTTC; v_gene: TRBV7-9; abundance: few; d_gene: -; j_gene: TRBJ2-1
CDR3aa: CASRLGMDWEALNTEAFF; CDR3nt: TGTGCCAGCAGATTGGGGATGGATTGGGAGGCGTTGAACACTGAAGCTTTCTTT; v_gene: TRBV5-6; abundance: -; d_gene: -; j_gene: TRBJ1-1
CDR3aa: CASGLTSGGGDTQYF; CDR3nt: TGTGCCAGCGGCTTAACTAGCGGGGGGGGAGATACGCAGTATTTT; v_gene: TRBV7-2; abundance: -; d_gene: TRBD2; j_gene: TRBJ2-3
CDR3aa: CSVQIPGQRYEQYF; CDR3nt: TGCAGCGTTCAAATCCCGGGACAGCGCTACGAGCAGTACTTC; v_gene: TRBV29-1; abundance: -; d_gene: TRBD1; j_gene: TRBJ2-7
CDR3aa: CASSSPSDRSYNEQFF; CDR3nt: TGTGCCAGCAGTTCTCCCAGCGATCGCTCCTACAACGAGCAGTTCTTC; v_gene: TRBV27; abundance: few; d_gene: -; j_gene: TRBJ2-1
CDR3aa: CASSPGVNNEQFF; CDR3nt: TGTGCCAGCAGTCCCGGGGTAAACAATGAGCAGTTCTTC; v_gene: TRBV12-3/TRBV12-4; abundance: -; d_gene: -; j_gene: TRBJ2-1
CDR3aa: CASSSTGDRYGYTF; CDR3nt: TGTGCCAGCAGTTCCACAGGGGATAGGTATGGCTACACCTTC; v_gene: TRBV28; abundance: few; d_gene: TRBD1; j_gene: TRBJ1-2
CDR3aa: CSVAETGIRDTEAFF; CDR3nt: TGCAGCGTTGCCGAGACAGGGATCAGAGACACTGAAGCTTTCTTT; v_gene: TRBV29-1; abundance: few; d_gene: TRBD1; j_gene: TRBJ1-1
CDR3aa: CASSEGTRYEQYF; CDR3nt: TGTGCCAGCTCCGAGGGGACCCGCTACGAGCAGTACTTC; v_gene: TRBV13; abundance: few; d_gene: -; j_gene: TRBJ2-7
CDR3aa: CASSFGLTEYTDTQYF; CDR3nt: TGCGCCAGCAGCTTTGGGTTGACAGAGTACACAGATACGCAGTATTTT; v_gene: TRBV5-1; abundance: -; d_gene: -; j_gene: TRBJ2-3
CDR3aa: CASSLDPGAQETQYF; CDR3nt: TGCGCCAGCAGCTTAGATCCCGGGGCACAAGAGACCCAGTACTTC; v_gene: TRBV5-1; abundance: many; d_gene: -; j_gene: TRBJ2-5
CDR3aa: CASSAKNIQYF; CDR3nt: TGTGCCAGCAGTGCAAAAAACATTCAGTACTTC; v_gene: TRBV25-1; abundance: -; d_gene: -; j_gene: TRBJ2-4
CDR3aa: CAPGLGNEQFF; CDR3nt: TGTGCCCCAGGGCTGGGCAATGAGCAGTTCTTC; v_gene: TRBV7-9; abundance: many; d_gene: -; j_gene: TRBJ2-1
CDR3aa: CASSYRGSLNGYTF; CDR3nt: TGTGCCAGCAGTTACCGGGGGTCCTTGAATGGCTACACCTTC; v_gene: TRBV6-6; abundance: -; d_gene: -; j_gene: TRBJ1-2
CDR3aa: CASSLGLKDRIDEQYF; CDR3nt: TGTGCCAGCAGCTTAGGCCTGAAAGACAGGATCGACGAGCAGTACTTC; v_gene: TRBV7-6; abundance: -; d_gene: -; j_gene: TRBJ2-7
CDR3aa: CSAWGSTTGELFF; CDR3nt: TGCAGTGCTTGGGGGAGCACCACCGGGGAGCTGTTTTTT; v_gene: TRBV20-1; abundance: -; d_gene: -; j_gene: TRBJ2-2
CDR3aa: CASSGQRVGSYEQYF; CDR3nt: TGTGCCAGCAGTGGACAACGGGTTGGCTCCTACGAGCAGTACTTC; v_gene: TRBV28; abundance: -; d_gene: -; j_gene: TRBJ2-7
CDR3aa: CASSILGEGYYEQYF; CDR3nt: TGTGCCAGCAGCATACTAGGAGAGGGCTACTACGAGCAGTACTTC; v_gene: TRBV9; abundance: few; d_gene: -; j_gene: TRBJ2-7
CDR3aa: CASSLQLDNEQFF; CDR3nt: TGTGCCAGCAGCCTCCAGCTTGACAATGAGCAGTTCTTC; v_gene: TRBV7-9; abundance: few; d_gene: -; j_gene: TRBJ2-1
CDR3aa: CASSEEGTGELFF; CDR3nt: TGTGCCAGCAGTGAAGAGGGTACCGGGGAGCTGTTTTTT; v_gene: TRBV6-1; abundance: few; d_gene: -; j_gene: TRBJ2-2
CDR3aa: CSVESASTDTQYF; CDR3nt: TGCAGCGTTGAATCGGCTAGCACAGATACGCAGTATTTT; v_gene: TRBV29-1; abundance: -; d_gene: -; j_gene: TRBJ2-3
CDR3aa: CASGLRGEYLRHF; CDR3nt: TGTGCTAGTGGTTTGAGGGGGGAATACCTTAGGCACTTC; v_gene: TRBV12-5; abundance: once; d_gene: -; j_gene: TRBJ2-5
CDR3aa: CASSLKGSIEFTDTQYF; CDR3nt: TGTGCCAGCAGTTTAAAGGGCAGTATCGAGTTCACAGATACGCAGTATTTT; v_gene: TRBV28; abundance: -; d_gene: -; j_gene: TRBJ2-3
CDR3aa: CASSPGTSGLGHF; CDR3nt: TGTGCCAGCAGTCCCGGGACTAGCGGGCTGGGTCACTTC; v_gene: TRBV28; abundance: few; d_gene: TRBD2; j_gene: TRBJ2-5
CDR3aa: CASSPTGSNEQYF; CDR3nt: TGCGCCAGCAGCCCCACAGGGTCCAACGAGCAGTACTTC; v_gene: TRBV5-1; abundance: -; d_gene: -; j_gene: TRBJ2-7
CDR3aa: CASSFSYGSYEQYF; CDR3nt: TGTGCCAGCAGTTTCTCTTACGGCTCCTACGAGCAGTACTTC; v_gene: TRBV27; abundance: -; d_gene: -; j_gene: TRBJ2-7
CDR3aa: CASSLVLAGSQGINEQFF; CDR3nt: TGTGCCAGCAGCTTAGTTCTAGCGGGAAGTCAGGGAATAAATGAGCAGTTCTTC; v_gene: TRBV11-2; abundance: -; d_gene: TRBD2; j_gene: TRBJ2-1
CDR3aa: CASSGPEGVENEQFF; CDR3nt: TGTGCCAGCAGTGGCCCTGAGGGAGTGGAGAATGAGCAGTTCTTC; v_gene: TRBV2; abundance: few; d_gene: -; j_gene: TRBJ2-1
CDR3aa: CASSSRTGANVLTF; CDR3nt: TGTGCCAGCAGCTCCCGGACCGGGGCCAACGTCCTGACTTTC; v_gene: TRBV11-1; abundance: many; d_gene: -; j_gene: TRBJ2-6
CDR3aa: CASSLFSRESYEQYF; CDR3nt: TGTGCCAGCAGCTTATTTTCGAGGGAGTCTTACGAGCAGTACTTC; v_gene: TRBV7-8; abundance: few; d_gene: -; j_gene: TRBJ2-7
CDR3aa: CASSQLAGRPEQYF; CDR3nt: TGTGCCAGCAGTCAGTTAGCGGGAAGGCCAGAGCAGTACTTC; v_gene: TRBV28; abundance: few; d_gene: TRBD2; j_gene: TRBJ2-7
CDR3aa: CSARDRSHTGGPFF; CDR3nt: TGCAGTGCTAGAGACAGGTCTCACACCGGGGGGCCGTTTTTT; v_gene: TRBV20-1; abundance: few; d_gene: -; j_gene: TRBJ2-2
CDR3aa: CSAGDILGGVPEFF; CDR3nt: TGCAGTGCTGGGGACATCCTTGGCGGGGTTCCTGAGTTCTTC; v_gene: TRBV20-1; abundance: -; d_gene: -; j_gene: TRBJ2-1
CDR3aa: CASSPQEGQPYEQYF; CDR3nt: TGTGCCAGCAGCCCCCAGGAGGGCCAACCTTACGAGCAGTACTTC; v_gene: TRBV7-3; abundance: -; d_gene: -; j_gene: TRBJ2-7
CDR3aa: CASSLGGGSTPLHF; CDR3nt: TGTGCCAGCAGCTTAGGCGGTGGGAGTACACCCCTCCACTTT; v_gene: TRBV11-1; abundance: -; d_gene: -; j_gene: TRBJ1-6
CDR3aa: CASSSDRAPKGPELFF; CDR3nt: TGTGCCAGCAGCTCTGACAGGGCCCCGAAGGGTCCGGAACTGTTTTTT; v_gene: TRBV7-9; abundance: -; d_gene: TRBD1; j_gene: TRBJ1-4
CDR3aa: CASSYSSPGWETQYF; CDR3nt: TGTGCCAGCAGTTACTCATCCCCGGGGTGGGAGACCCAGTACTTC; v_gene: TRBV6-6; abundance: -; d_gene: -; j_gene: TRBJ2-5
CDR3aa: CSVASGSGANVLTF; CDR3nt: TGCAGCGTTGCGTCTGGCTCTGGGGCCAACGTCCTGACTTTC; v_gene: TRBV29-1; abundance: few; d_gene: -; j_gene: TRBJ2-6
CDR3aa: CSAAGGMNTEAFF; CDR3nt: TGCAGCGCAGCAGGGGGTATGAACACTGAAGCTTTCTTT; v_gene: TRBV29-1; abundance: -; d_gene: TRBD1; j_gene: TRBJ1-1
CDR3aa: CSAREEGGPTQYF; CDR3nt: TGCAGTGCTAGAGAGGAAGGGGGGCCTACACAGTATTTT; v_gene: TRBV20-1; abundance: few; d_gene: -; j_gene: TRBJ2-3
CDR3aa: CASGAPNEKLFF; CDR3nt: TGTGCCAGCGGGGCCCCGAATGAAAAACTGTTTTTT; v_gene: TRBV6-5; abundance: few; d_gene: -; j_gene: TRBJ1-4
CDR3aa: CASSPTGTATNEKLFF; CDR3nt: TGTGCCAGCAGTCCGACAGGGACTGCAACTAATGAAAAACTGTTTTTT; v_gene: TRBV27; abundance: -; d_gene: TRBD1; j_gene: TRBJ1-4
CDR3aa: CASSVRQHYGYTF; CDR3nt: TGTGCCAGCAGTGTAAGACAGCACTATGGCTACACCTTC; v_gene: TRBV2; abundance: few; d_gene: -; j_gene: TRBJ1-2
CDR3aa: CSVLGGPSYEQYF; CDR3nt: TGCAGCGTTTTAGGGGGGCCGTCCTACGAGCAGTACTTC; v_gene: TRBV29-1; abundance: -; d_gene: -; j_gene: TRBJ2-7
CDR3aa: CSVPGQYGYTF; CDR3nt: TGCAGCGTCCCGGGACAGTATGGCTACACCTTC; v_gene: TRBV29-1; abundance: few; d_gene: TRBD1; j_gene: TRBJ1-2
CDR3aa: CASSPGQDSEAFF; CDR3nt: TGTGCCAGCTCACCAGGTCAGGACAGTGAAGCTTTCTTT; v_gene: TRBV18; abundance: -; d_gene: -; j_gene: TRBJ1-1
CDR3aa: CASREGPPTDTQYF; CDR3nt: TGCGCCAGCCGGGAGGGCCCCCCCACAGATACGCAGTATTTT; v_gene: TRBV5-1; abundance: -; d_gene: TRBD2; j_gene: TRBJ2-3
CDR3aa: CASSQVFPQETQYF; CDR3nt: TGCGCCAGCAGCCAAGTATTCCCCCAAGAGACCCAGTACTTC; v_gene: TRBV4-1; abundance: -; d_gene: -; j_gene: TRBJ2-5
CDR3aa: CASSLGGGQGAYEQFF; CDR3nt: TGTGCCAGCAGCTTAGGAGGGGGGCAGGGGGCTTATGAGCAGTTCTTC; v_gene: TRBV7-9; abundance: few; d_gene: TRBD1; j_gene: TRBJ2-1